This T cell receptor (beta chain) was sequenced during a study of blood T cells in healthy people across ages. Study in general: About one barcoded beta molecule per two T cells came from capture by template switching. Study results and caveats: Possibly confounding the expanded clonotype changes was the fact that donor CMV status was unknown. PBMCs left unsorted prevented a conclusive naive versus antigen-experienced comparison.

This clonotype has a count of ten or more. Its antigen is not identified. Through a sample-barcoded 5' primer and a J-beta primer mix, a second PCR was run for about 6 to 11 cycles. Per-sample output comprised a minimum of 2.5 million paired-end reads containing CDR3. TCRdb analysed the 5' RACE reads with MiXCR anew, one entry per CDR3 protein. The sample includes about 640,000 distinct CDR3 sequences, about 53% seen only once; the top ten take 30% to 40%. Germline CDR1 and CDR2: KGHSH and LQKENI. The CDR3 has 13 residues. Trimming cost V 4 bases and J 2 bases, with 8 bases left between them. The sequence came from a man in his sixties in good health. The chain employs TRBV18 and TRBJ2-5; the D gene is possibly TRBD1 (6 bases). The sequenced material came from blood. The CDR3 loop reads CASSRTAQETQYF. The CDR3 nucleotides read TGTGCCAGCTCACGGACAGCACAAGAGACCCAGTACTTC.